This T cell receptor beta chain was recorded in a study of blood T cells in healthy people across ages. Regarding the study as a whole: Naive T cell percentage by flow cytometry tracked strongly with beta diversity. Reliance upon unsorted PBMCs precluded definitive naive versus antigen-experienced comparison.

Alongside a J-beta primer mix, a sample-barcoded 5' primer served in a second PCR lasting about 7 to 12 cycles. Each CDR3 protein gets one entry after TCRdb re-called the 5' RACE reads with MiXCR. Of roughly 1.9 million distinct CDR3 sequences detected, about two fifths appear once; the ten largest clones hold 23%. Worth noting for this clonotype: Its specificity is unknown.

The source of this sequence is a human donor in good health. The sequenced sample was blood.

CDR3 bases: TGTGCCAGCTCCGACAGAGGGGGCGCCAATGAAAAACTGTTTTTT. This translates into CASSDRGGANEKLFF. This chain connects TRBV18 to TRBJ1-4, with 7 bases matching TRBD1. The V gene's germline CDR1 is KGHSH and CDR2 LQKENI. This CDR3 is built from 15 residues. The trim removed 6 bases at V and 5 bases at J, leaving 9 bases unmatched.